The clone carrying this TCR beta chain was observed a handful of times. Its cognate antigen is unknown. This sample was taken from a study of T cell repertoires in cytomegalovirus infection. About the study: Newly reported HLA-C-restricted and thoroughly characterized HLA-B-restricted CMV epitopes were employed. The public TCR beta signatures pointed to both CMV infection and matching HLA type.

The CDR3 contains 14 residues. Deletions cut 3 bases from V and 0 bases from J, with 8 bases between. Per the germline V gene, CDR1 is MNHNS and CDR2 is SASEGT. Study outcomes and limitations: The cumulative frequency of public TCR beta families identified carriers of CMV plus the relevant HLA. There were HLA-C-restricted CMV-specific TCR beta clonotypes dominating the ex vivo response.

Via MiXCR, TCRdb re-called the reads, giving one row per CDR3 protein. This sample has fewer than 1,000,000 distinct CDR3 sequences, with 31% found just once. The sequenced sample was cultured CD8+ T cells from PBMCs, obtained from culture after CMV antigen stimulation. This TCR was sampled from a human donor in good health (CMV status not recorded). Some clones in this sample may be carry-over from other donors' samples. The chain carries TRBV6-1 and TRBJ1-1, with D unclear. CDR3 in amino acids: CASSDLGMNTEAFF. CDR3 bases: TGTGCCAGCAGTGACCTTGGGATGAACACTGAAGCTTTCTTT.